The 2 T cell receptor beta chains below were found in one sample sequenced in a study of cytomegalovirus exposure and HLA in healthy donors. The primer mix had 60 Vbeta and 13 Jbeta primers. Clones were read by immunoSEQ multiplex PCR, and TCRdb kept only the in-frame ones, dropping some. Among approximately 210,000 clones listed, around 81% were seen once. The sequenced sample was PBMCs. These receptors came from a woman in her fifties or sixties in good health and CMV-seropositive.

This clone was counted a single time. The chain carries TRBV5-1 and TRBJ2-1, with TRBD2 identical over 10 bases. The CDR3 runs 17 residues. Germline lookup yields CDR1 SGHRS and CDR2 YFSETQ. With 0 bases clipped from V and 4 bases from J, the junction kept 7 bases outside the gene matches. CDR3 region: CASSLEGSGGLYNEQFF. For the CDR3, the DNA is TGCGCCAGCAGCTTGGAGGGTAGCGGGGGGCTGTACAATGAGCAGTTCTTC. Using reference TRBV5-1 and TRBJ2-1 for the parts outside the CDR3, the full variable domain is KAGVTQTPRYLIKTRGQQVTLSCSPISGHRSVSWYQQTPGQGLQFLFEYFSETQRNKGNFPGRFSGRQFSNSRSEMNVSTLELGDSALYLCASSLEGSGGLYNEQFFGPGTRLTVL.

V is TRBV5-1 and J is TRBJ1-6, with 9 bases identical to TRBD1. J gave up 10 bases and V 4 bases, and 6 bases lay outside the gene matches. CDR1 and CDR2 (germline): SGHRS, YFSETQ. This CDR3 has 14 amino acids. The CDR3: CASSPGQGTSPLHF. The CDR3 region has the DNA TGCGCCAGCAGCCCAGGACAGGGGACCTCACCCCTCCACTTT.